These 28 T cell receptor beta chains were sequenced from one sample in a study of shared clonotypes between healthy human individuals. Cells designated naive CD8 were CD45RO-negative and were positively selected for CCR7, with terminally differentiated effector memory CD45RA+ cells excluded. TCRdb's copy holds only in-frame clones and misses some; the assay was immunoSEQ multiplex PCR. The data hold millions of clones, with about 95% observed a single time. The sequencing sample was made of naive CD8+ T cells sorted from blood. All receptors come from a man between 18 and 35 years old in good health.

This chain uses TRBV7-9 with TRBJ2-7, with TRBD2 matching 11 bases. V dropped 5 bases and J dropped 1; count of bases not matched to a gene: 10. This CDR3 is built from 17 residues. The germline V gene has CDR1 SEHNR and CDR2 FQNEAQ (reference sequence). The CDR3 coding sequence is TGTGCCAGCAGCCAGATAGCGGGAGGGCTCATTTCCTACGAGCAGTACTTC. Translated, it gives CASSQIAGGLISYEQYF.

The chain carries TRBV28 and TRBJ2-1; 7 positions agree with TRBD1. CDR1 and CDR2 from the germline V gene are MDHEN and SYDVKM. The CDR3 runs to 12 residues. V was clipped by 3 bases and J by 9 bases; unmatched bases: 2. The CDR3 DNA reads TGTGCCAGCAGTTTGACAGGGTTTGAGCAGTTCTTC. This translates into CASSLTGFEQFF.

The chain links TRBV5-6 to TRBJ1-2; D is possibly TRBD1 (5 bases). Trimming stripped 0 bases from V and 4 bases from J, with 7 bases between. Per germline, CDR1 SGHDT and CDR2 YYEEEE. CDR3 length equals 13 residues. The CDR3 reads CASSLGQFYGYTF. For the CDR3, the DNA is TGTGCCAGCAGCTTGGGACAGTTCTATGGCTACACCTTC.

The chain uses TRBV5-1 and TRBJ1-5; possible D gene TRBD1, 6 bases. CDR1 and CDR2 (germline): SGHRS, YFSETQ. This CDR3 comprises 15 residues. V was shortened by 4 bases and J by 3 bases, with 14 bases between the two germline ends. The CDR3 DNA reads as TGCGCCAGCAGCCAGGCAGGGGATTACAATCAGCCCCAGCATTTT. Its translation: CASSQAGDYNQPQHF. Variable domain in full (rest from reference TRBV5-1 and TRBJ1-5): KAGVTQTPRYLIKTRGQQVTLSCSPISGHRSVSWYQQTPGQGLQFLFEYFSETQRNKGNFPGRFSGRQFSNSRSEMNVSTLELGDSALYLCASSQAGDYNQPQHFGDGTRLSIL.

The chain combines TRBV6-5 with TRBJ1-5; D ambiguous. This CDR3 is 13 amino acids long. Trimming removed 6 bases from V and 10 bases from J, with 16 bases in between. Germline V lookup: CDR1 MNHEY, CDR2 SVGAGI. The CDR3 DNA is TGTGCCAGCAGGAAACGTCCGAGGGCACCCCAGCATTTT. As protein: CASRKRPRAPQHF.

The rearrangement uses TRBV5-1 and TRBJ1-1, with D possibly matching TRBD1 (5 bases). CDR3 length: 14 residues. Germline loops: CDR1 SGHRS, CDR2 YFSETQ. Between the trimmed V and J ends, which lost 4 bases and 7 bases, there was a span of 17 bases. For the CDR3, the DNA is TGCGCCAGCAGCGCCGACCCAAGGGGATATGAAGCTTTCTTT. This sequence encodes CASSADPRGYEAFF.

The gene calls are TRBV4-1 and TRBJ2-7; 8 bases are shared with TRBD2. V trimming: 3 bases; J trimming: 3 bases; junction bases outside the gene matches: 7. The CDR3 length is 15 residues. CDR1 is MGHRA, CDR2 YSYEKL, per germline. CDR3 DNA sequence: TGCGCCAGCAGCCACCGTCCAGCGGGGGACTACGAGCAGTACTTC. It encodes CASSHRPAGDYEQYF.

The chain couples TRBV7-9 to TRBJ2-7; D gene unclear. Germline values: CDR1 SEHNR, CDR2 FQNEAQ (reference sequence). This CDR3 is 13 amino acids long. V was clipped by 1 base and J by 6 bases, with 10 bases between them. In DNA, the CDR3 is TGTGCCAGCAGCTTAGGGGAACAGCTCGAGCAGTACTTC. It yields the protein CASSLGEQLEQYF. Looking up the rest from reference TRBV7-9 and TRBJ2-7 gives the full variable domain: DTGVSQNPRHKITKRGQNVTFRCDPISEHNRLYWYRQTLGQGPEFLTYFQNEAQLEKSRLLSDRFSAERPKGSFSTLEIQRTEQGDSAMYLCASSLGEQLEQYFGPGTRLTVT.

This sequence joins TRBV7-9 and TRBJ2-7; 7 bases align to TRBD2. CDR3 length: 14 residues. After removal of 4 bases from V and 5 bases from J, the junction contained 8 bases not matched to a gene. Germline V gene sequence: CDR1 SEHNR, CDR2 FQNEAQ (reference sequence). CDR3 nucleotide sequence: TGTGCCAGCAGCTCGACGCCTACTAGCGACGAGCAGTACTTC. Its translation: CASSSTPTSDEQYF.

The CDR3 spells CASSLASGGVDVYEQYF. CDR3 nucleotides: TGCGCCAGCAGCTTGGCTAGCGGGGGGGTAGACGTCTACGAGCAGTACTTC. The rearrangement uses TRBV5-1 and TRBJ2-7; 12 nucleotides agree with TRBD2. The CDR3 has 17 residues. Germline trimming cut 0 bases from V and 3 bases from J; bases unmatched to any gene: 7. CDR1 and CDR2 (germline): SGHRS, YFSETQ.

The chain couples TRBV5-5 to TRBJ2-5; D unclear. Germline values: CDR1 SGHKS, CDR2 YYEKEE (reference sequence). Trimming shortened V by 4 bases and J by 5 bases, and 9 bases separated the two germline ends. This CDR3 has 12 amino acids. The CDR3 reads CASSHYQETQYF. In nucleotides, the CDR3 is TGTGCCAGCAGCCACTATCAGGAGACCCAGTACTTC. Based on the CDR3 plus reference TRBV5-5 and TRBJ2-5, the full variable domain is DAGVTQSPTHLIKTRGQQVTLRCSPISGHKSVSWYQQVLGQGPQFIFQYYEKEERGRGNFPDRFSARQFPNYSSELNVNALLLGDSALYLCASSHYQETQYFGPGTRLLVL.

The V and J genes are TRBV7-6 and TRBJ1-1, with 9 nucleotides matching TRBD1. The CDR3 length is 17 residues. V was pared by 1 base and J by 6 bases, with 12 bases of the junction left unmatched. The germline CDR1 and CDR2 sequences are SGHVS and FNYEAQ. CDR3 loop: CASSLVAGTGTTAEAFF. In nucleotides, the CDR3 is TGTGCCAGCAGCTTAGTGGCCGGGACAGGGACGACAGCTGAAGCTTTCTTT.

The V call is TRBV4-2, the J call TRBJ2-6, with 7 bases that match TRBD1. CDR3 length equals 13 residues. The V gene end was trimmed by 5 bases and the J gene end by 12 bases; junction bases not matched to a gene: 7. The germline CDR1 and CDR2 sequences are LGHNA and YNFKEQ. The CDR3 region is CASSASTGPVLTF. The CDR3 DNA reads TGTGCCAGCAGCGCTTCGACAGGGCCCGTCCTGACTTTC.

J is TRBJ2-1 and V is TRBV7-9; no clear D. Germline CDR1 and CDR2: SEHNR and FQNEAQ (reference sequence). The CDR3 length is 16 residues. V gave up 4 bases and J gave up 2 bases, with 15 bases separating them. CDR3 DNA: TGTGCCAGCAGCTCCAGCTCTCACAAAACCTACAATGAGCAGTTCTTC. Encoded protein: CASSSSSHKTYNEQFF. Drawing the rest from reference TRBV7-9 and TRBJ2-1, the complete variable domain is DTGVSQNPRHKITKRGQNVTFRCDPISEHNRLYWYRQTLGQGPEFLTYFQNEAQLEKSRLLSDRFSAERPKGSFSTLEIQRTEQGDSAMYLCASSSSSHKTYNEQFFGPGTRLTVL.

This clone came up once. The chain uses TRBV7-9 and TRBJ2-4; TRBD2 matches at 11 bases. This CDR3 is built from 17 residues. The germline V gene encodes CDR1 SEHNR and CDR2 FQNEAQ (reference sequence). J was trimmed by 9 bases and V by 3 bases; bases with no gene match: 13. CDR3 nucleotide sequence: TGTGCCAGCAGCTTCGTTCTAGCGGGGGGAAATCGTGGCATTCAGTACTTC. Protein: CASSFVLAGGNRGIQYF. The variable domain in full, with the rest retrieved from reference TRBV7-9 and TRBJ2-4, is DTGVSQNPRHKITKRGQNVTFRCDPISEHNRLYWYRQTLGQGPEFLTYFQNEAQLEKSRLLSDRFSAERPKGSFSTLEIQRTEQGDSAMYLCASSFVLAGGNRGIQYFGAGTRLSVL.

The chain joins TRBV7-6 to TRBJ2-1; a possible D gene is TRBD1 (6 bases). Germline values: CDR1 SGHVS, CDR2 FNYEAQ. V lost 2 bases and J lost 9, with 20 bases in between. The CDR3 has 16 amino acids. The CDR3 reads CASSLIALQGIGEQFF. The CDR3 DNA is TGTGCCAGCAGCTTAATAGCCCTACAGGGTATAGGTGAGCAGTTCTTC.

The V call is TRBV5-1, the J call TRBJ2-7; TRBD1 is a possible D gene (6 bases). The V gene's germline CDR1 is SGHRS and CDR2 YFSETQ. V was trimmed by 4 bases and J by 7 bases, leaving 12 bases between them. The CDR3 consists of 12 residues. The CDR3: CASSPDSLEQYF. In DNA, the CDR3 is TGCGCCAGCAGCCCGGACAGTTTGGAGCAGTACTTC. The whole variable domain, remainder taken from reference TRBV5-1 and TRBJ2-7, is KAGVTQTPRYLIKTRGQQVTLSCSPISGHRSVSWYQQTPGQGLQFLFEYFSETQRNKGNFPGRFSGRQFSNSRSEMNVSTLELGDSALYLCASSPDSLEQYFGPGTRLTVT.

The rearrangement links TRBV6-1 to TRBJ1-2; the D is unclear. The germline V gene has CDR1 MNHNS and CDR2 SASEGT. The CDR3 has 13 amino acids. V gave up 3 bases and J gave up 6 bases, with 11 bases separating them. The CDR3, as DNA: TGTGCCAGCAGTGATTGGTCAGACCATGGCTACACCTTC. Translation gives CASSDWSDHGYTF.

J is TRBJ1-1 and V is TRBV5-4; D is possibly TRBD1 (5 bases). The germline gives CDR1 SGHNT, CDR2 YYREEE (reference sequence). Trimming stripped 5 bases from V and 1 base from J, with 9 bases between. This CDR3 contains 13 residues. In DNA, the CDR3 is TGTGCCAGCAGGGAGGGACCGAACACTGAAGCTTTCTTT. Residues: CASREGPNTEAFF. Combining the CDR3 with reference TRBV5-4 and TRBJ1-1 gives the whole variable domain ETGVTQSPTHLIKTRGQQVTLRCSSQSGHNTVSWYQQALGQGPQFIFQYYREEENGRGNFPPRFSGLQFPNYSSELNVNALELDDSALYLCASREGPNTEAFFGQGTRLTVV.

The chain couples TRBV5-4 to TRBJ2-3; D remains unclear. Germline V gene data show CDR1 as SGHNT and CDR2 as YYREEE (reference sequence). The V gene lost 2 bases and the J gene lost 5 bases, with 15 bases spanning the gap. The CDR3 loop spans 15 amino acids. CDR3 amino acids: CASSLGDGRKDTQYF. In DNA, the CDR3 is TGTGCCAGCAGCTTAGGAGACGGACGAAAAGATACGCAGTATTTT.

The chain uses TRBV9 and TRBJ1-1; the D gene is possibly TRBD1 (6 bases). Trimming stripped 0 bases from V and 0 bases from J, with 12 bases between. This CDR3 has 16 residues. CDR1 SGDLS and CDR2 YYNGEE come from the germline V gene. The CDR3 loop reads CASSVAAGTLNTEAFF. The CDR3 DNA follows: TGTGCCAGCAGCGTAGCAGCCGGGACATTGAACACTGAAGCTTTCTTT.

This chain connects TRBV6-5 to TRBJ2-7; 8 nucleotides agree with TRBD1. Germline CDR1 MNHEY, CDR2 SVGAGI. J was trimmed by 0 bases and V by 7 bases; bases with no gene match: 8. There are 15 residues in the CDR3. The CDR3, as DNA: TGTGCCAGCAAACTGGGACAGGCACACTCCTACGAGCAGTACTTC. Translated: CASKLGQAHSYEQYF.

V is TRBV4-1 and J is TRBJ2-5, with D possibly being TRBD1 (6 bases). The CDR3 is 14 amino acids. Germline CDR1 reads MGHRA; CDR2 reads YSYEKL. V dropped 5 bases and J dropped 6 bases, with 16 bases sitting between them. In DNA form, the CDR3 reads TGCGCCAGCAGCGGAGACTCTCAGGGGCAGACCCAGTACTTC. Translating it yields CASSGDSQGQTQYF.

The rearrangement links TRBV6-1 to TRBJ1-5; D may be TRBD1 (5 bases). CDR3 size: 15 residues. With 1 base removed from V and 6 bases from J, the gap between germline ends came to 13 bases. Germline CDR1 MNHNS, CDR2 SASEGT. This CDR3 is CASSEGYLGVQPQHF. In DNA, the CDR3 is TGTGCCAGCAGTGAAGGGTACCTGGGGGTTCAGCCCCAGCATTTT.

V usage is TRBV4-1 and J usage is TRBJ1-2; TRBD1 matches 7 bases. With V trimmed by 4 bases and J by 4 bases, 15 bases remained unmatched. The CDR3 has 17 residues. CDR1 MGHRA and CDR2 YSYEKL come from the germline V gene. The CDR3 protein is CASSLDRESHLSYGYTF. Here the CDR3 DNA reads TGCGCCAGCAGCCTTGACAGGGAATCGCATTTATCCTATGGCTACACCTTC.

Remarks on this clone: Other DNA variants within this sample encode the same CDR3. The rearrangement uses TRBV5-4 and TRBJ1-2, with D unclear. The CDR3 totals 13 residues. V was cut by 4 bases and J by 1 base, with 8 bases left in between. The V gene's germline CDR1 is SGHNT and CDR2 YYREEE (reference sequence). CDR3 protein: CASSPDGNYGYTF. CDR3 DNA: TGTGCCAGCAGCCCGGACGGTAACTATGGCTACACCTTC. Supplemented by reference TRBV5-4 and TRBJ1-2, the full variable domain reads ETGVTQSPTHLIKTRGQQVTLRCSSQSGHNTVSWYQQALGQGPQFIFQYYREEENGRGNFPPRFSGLQFPNYSSELNVNALELDDSALYLCASSPDGNYGYTFGSGTRLTVV.

CDR3 coding DNA: TGCGCCAGCAGCCCTTTGCGGGAGCCCCACACCGGGGAGCTGTTTTTT. Amino acid sequence: CASSPLREPHTGELFF. The V and J genes are TRBV5-1 and TRBJ2-2, with 7 bases lining up with TRBD2. The CDR3 has 16 amino acids. The germline V gene encodes CDR1 SGHRS and CDR2 YFSETQ. Trimming cost V 4 bases and J 3 bases; bases outside gene matches: 9.

This chain links TRBV4-3 with TRBJ2-5; TRBD2 is a possible D gene (5 bases). The V end was cut by 2 bases, the J end by 5 bases, with 15 bases between. The germline CDR1 and CDR2 sequences are LGHNA and YSLEER. The CDR3 length is 15 residues. The CDR3 DNA reads TGCGCCAGCAGCCAAACAGTCGTGAGCGGTGAGACCCAGTACTTC. This translates into CASSQTVVSGETQYF.